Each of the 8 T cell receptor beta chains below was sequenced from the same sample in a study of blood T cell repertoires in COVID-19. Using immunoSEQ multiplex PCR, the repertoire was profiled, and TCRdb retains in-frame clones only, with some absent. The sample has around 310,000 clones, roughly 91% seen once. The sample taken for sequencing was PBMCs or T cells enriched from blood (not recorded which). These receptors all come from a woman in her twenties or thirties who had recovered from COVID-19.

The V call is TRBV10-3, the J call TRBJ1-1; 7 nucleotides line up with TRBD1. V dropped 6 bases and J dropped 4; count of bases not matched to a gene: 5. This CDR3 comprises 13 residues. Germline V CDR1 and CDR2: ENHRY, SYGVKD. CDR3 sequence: CAIRSQGITEAFF. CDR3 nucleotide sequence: TGTGCCATCAGATCACAGGGGATCACTGAAGCTTTCTTT.

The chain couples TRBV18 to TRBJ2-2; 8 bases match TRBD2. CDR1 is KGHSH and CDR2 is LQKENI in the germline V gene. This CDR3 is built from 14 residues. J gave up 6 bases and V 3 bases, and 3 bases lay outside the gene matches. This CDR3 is CASSPPGGAGELFF. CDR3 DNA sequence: TGTGCCAGCTCACCTCCGGGAGGGGCCGGGGAGCTGTTTTTT.

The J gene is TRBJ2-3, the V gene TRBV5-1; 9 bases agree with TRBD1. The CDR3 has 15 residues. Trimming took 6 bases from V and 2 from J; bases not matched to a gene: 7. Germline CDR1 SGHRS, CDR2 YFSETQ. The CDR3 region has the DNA TGCGCCAGCACTACTGGGACAGGGCTCACAGATACGCAGTATTTT. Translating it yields CASTTGTGLTDTQYF.

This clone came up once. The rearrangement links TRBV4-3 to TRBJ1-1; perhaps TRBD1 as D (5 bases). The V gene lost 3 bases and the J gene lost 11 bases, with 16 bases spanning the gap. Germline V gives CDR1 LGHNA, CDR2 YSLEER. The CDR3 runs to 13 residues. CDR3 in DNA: TGCGCCAGCAGCCAGGACCCTCCGGGGGAGGCTTTCTTT. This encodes CASSQDPPGEAFF.

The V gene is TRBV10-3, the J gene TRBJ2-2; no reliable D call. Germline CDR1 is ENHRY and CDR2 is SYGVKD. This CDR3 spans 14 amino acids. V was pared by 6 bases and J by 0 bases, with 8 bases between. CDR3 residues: CAISQASNTGELFF. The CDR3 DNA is TGTGCCATCAGCCAAGCTTCGAACACCGGGGAGCTGTTTTTT.

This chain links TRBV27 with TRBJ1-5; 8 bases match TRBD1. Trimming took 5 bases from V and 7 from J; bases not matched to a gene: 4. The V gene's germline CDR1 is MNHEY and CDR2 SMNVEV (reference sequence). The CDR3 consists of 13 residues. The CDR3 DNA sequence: TGTGCCAGCAGTGGACAGGGAGGGCAGCCCCAGCATTTT. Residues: CASSGQGGQPQHF.

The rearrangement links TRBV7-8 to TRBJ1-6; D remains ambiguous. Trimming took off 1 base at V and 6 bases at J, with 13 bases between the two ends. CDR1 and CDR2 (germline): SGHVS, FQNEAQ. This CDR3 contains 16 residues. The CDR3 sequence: CASSLGAGVGNSPLHF. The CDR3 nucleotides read TGTGCCAGCAGCTTAGGGGCAGGCGTGGGTAATTCACCCCTCCACTTT.

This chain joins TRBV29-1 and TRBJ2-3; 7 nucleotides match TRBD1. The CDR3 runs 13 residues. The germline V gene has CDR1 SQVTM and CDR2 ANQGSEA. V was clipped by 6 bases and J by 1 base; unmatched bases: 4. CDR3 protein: CSVRQGGTDTQYF. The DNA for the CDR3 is TGCAGCGTCCGGCAGGGGGGCACAGATACGCAGTATTTT.